The next 15 T cell receptor beta chains were all read from a single sample in a study of blood T cells in healthy people across ages. Together with a sample-barcoded 5' primer, a J-beta primer mix was included in a second PCR lasting roughly 6 to 12 cycles. TCRdb processed the 5' RACE reads anew with MiXCR; each CDR3 protein has one entry. This table holds hundreds of thousands of distinct CDR3 sequences, approximately 21% found once. The sample was blood. Receptors originate from a man between 65 and 85 years old in good health.

This clonotype was seen repeatedly, ten times or more. The chain has TRBV29-1 and TRBJ2-3; D not certain. The CDR3 consists of 14 residues. Germline CDR1 and CDR2: SQVTM and ANQGSEA. Trimming removed 3 bases at V and 2 bases at J, with 12 bases between. The CDR3 sequence is CSVDSGLHTDTQYF. In nucleotides, the CDR3 is TGCAGCGTTGATAGTGGGCTACACACAGATACGCAGTATTTT.

The chain recombines TRBV10-3 with TRBJ2-1; no firm D call. CDR3 length equals 12 residues. V lost 3 bases to trimming and J lost 8 bases, with 8 bases between them. Germline V gene sequence: CDR1 ENHRY, CDR2 SYGVKD. As DNA, the CDR3 is TGTGCCATCAGTGAAGGGATCGATGAGCAGTTCTTC. This codes for CAISEGIDEQFF.

This clonotype appeared a few times. The chain uses TRBV12-3 or TRBV12-4 and TRBJ2-2; a possible D gene is TRBD1 (6 bases). V was pared by 5 bases and J by 3 bases, with 13 bases between. This CDR3 spans 15 amino acids. The CDR3 loop reads CASSRQELYTGELFF. CDR3 sequence (DNA): TGTGCCAGCAGTCGACAGGAACTTTACACCGGGGAGCTGTTTTTT.

This chain uses TRBV7-2 with TRBJ2-5; D is perhaps TRBD1 (6 bases). The germline gives CDR1 SGHTA, CDR2 FQGNSA. The CDR3 has 14 amino acids. V was trimmed by 5 bases and J by 1 base, leaving 11 bases between them. The CDR3 loop reads CASSKDRFQETQYF. As DNA, the CDR3 is TGTGCCAGCAGCAAGGACAGATTCCAAGAGACCCAGTACTTC.

The rearrangement uses TRBV6-5 and TRBJ1-4; D may be TRBD1 (5 bases). CDR3 length: 17 residues. Germline CDR1 is MNHEY and CDR2 is SVGAGI. With 6 bases removed from V and 0 bases from J, the gap between germline ends came to 17 bases. CDR3 amino acids: CASRSRSQAATNEKLFF. The CDR3 nucleotides are TGTGCCAGCAGGTCCCGGTCACAGGCCGCAACTAATGAAAAACTGTTTTTT.

This clonotype was detected only a few times. V usage is TRBV29-1 and J usage is TRBJ2-3; 7 nucleotides match TRBD1. The CDR3 totals 14 residues. The V segment lost 3 bases and the J segment 2 bases; nucleotides outside the gene matches: 5. CDR1 is SQVTM, CDR2 ANQGSEA, per germline. The CDR3 spells CSVEQGVPTDTQYF. The CDR3 DNA reads TGCAGCGTTGAGCAGGGGGTTCCCACAGATACGCAGTATTTT.

V and J are TRBV28 and TRBJ2-7, with TRBD1 matching over 7 bases. Germline V gene data show CDR1 as MDHEN and CDR2 as SYDVKM. The CDR3 extends over 15 amino acids. Trimming removed 6 bases from V and 2 bases from J; junction bases left unmatched: 10. CDR3 nucleotide sequence: TGTGCCAGCAGCCAAACGTCGACAGGGACCTACGAGCAGTACTTC. It specifies CASSQTSTGTYEQYF.

The chain uses TRBV20-1 and TRBJ2-5, with unresolved D. CDR3 length equals 13 residues. The germline V gene has CDR1 DFQATT and CDR2 SNEGSKA (reference sequence). Trimming pared 6 bases from V and 0 bases from J, leaving 11 bases between. The CDR3 protein is CSALPENQETQYF. The CDR3 DNA follows: TGCAGTGCATTACCAGAGAACCAAGAGACCCAGTACTTC.

The chain combines TRBV10-1 with TRBJ1-5; D might be TRBD1 (6 bases). From germline, CDR1 is WNHNN and CDR2 SYGVQD (reference sequence). V lost 2 bases, J lost 0 bases, and 11 bases lay in between. The length of the CDR3 is 16 residues. The CDR3 DNA reads TGCGCCAGCAGTGAGAGGACAGCTTATAGCAATCAGCCCCAGCATTTT. This translates into CASSERTAYSNQPQHF.

The chain links TRBV12-3 or TRBV12-4 to TRBJ2-5; D may be TRBD2 (5 bases). The V end lost 3 bases, the J end lost 4 bases, and 15 bases lay between the germline ends. This CDR3 is 15 amino acids long. CDR3 sequence (DNA): TGTGCCAGCAGTTTCAGCGTTGAGGGATCAGAGACCCAGTACTTC. This encodes CASSFSVEGSETQYF.

This clonotype showed up just a few times. J is TRBJ1-1 and V is TRBV12-3 or TRBV12-4; D gene unclear. V shed 2 bases and J shed 3 bases, with 7 bases lying between them. CDR3 length equals 13 residues. CDR3 DNA: TGTGCCAGCAGTTTATCAGTGGACACTGAAGCTTTCTTT. It codes for CASSLSVDTEAFF.

The genes are TRBV4-3 and TRBJ1-4; D gene uncertain. This CDR3 is built from 15 residues. Deletions cut 3 bases from V and 8 bases from J, with 16 bases between. Germline assignment: CDR1 LGHNA and CDR2 YSLEER. CDR3 in amino acids: CASSQDSVGSEKLFF. The CDR3, as DNA: TGCGCCAGCAGCCAGGATTCGGTGGGAAGCGAAAAACTGTTTTTT.

This clonotype was seen a handful of times. This chain joins TRBV7-2 and TRBJ2-1; D gene uncertain. CDR1 is SGHTA, CDR2 FQGNSA, per germline. V lost 8 bases to trimming and J lost 3 bases, with 14 bases between them. The CDR3 has 14 residues. CDR3 sequence: CASGPDGHYNEQFF. Here the CDR3 DNA reads TGTGCCAGCGGTCCCGACGGCCACTACAATGAGCAGTTCTTC. Full variable domain (outside the CDR3, taken from reference TRBV7-2 and TRBJ2-1): GAGVSQSPSNKVTEKGKDVELRCDPISGHTALYWYRQSLGQGLEFLIYFQGNSAPDKSGLPSDRFSAERTGGSVSTLTIQRTQQEDSAVYLCASGPDGHYNEQFFGPGTRLTVL.

In DNA form, the CDR3 reads TGTACCAGCAGAGCTAGCGGGTCACCCTACGAGCAGTACGTC. Protein sequence: CTSRASGSPYEQYV. This chain connects TRBV13 to TRBJ2-7, with 8 bases lining up with TRBD2. CDR3 size: 14 residues. Germline lookup yields CDR1 PRHDT and CDR2 FYEKMQ (reference sequence).

The chain joins TRBV27 to TRBJ1-2; D uncertain. The V end lost 9 bases, the J end lost 0 bases, and 11 bases lay between the germline ends. The CDR3 is made up of 13 amino acids. Germline-derived CDR1 and CDR2 are MNHEY and SMNVEV (reference sequence). The DNA of the CDR3 is TGTGCCAGTAAACTTACAGCTAACTATGGCTACACCTTC. It yields the protein CASKLTANYGYTF.